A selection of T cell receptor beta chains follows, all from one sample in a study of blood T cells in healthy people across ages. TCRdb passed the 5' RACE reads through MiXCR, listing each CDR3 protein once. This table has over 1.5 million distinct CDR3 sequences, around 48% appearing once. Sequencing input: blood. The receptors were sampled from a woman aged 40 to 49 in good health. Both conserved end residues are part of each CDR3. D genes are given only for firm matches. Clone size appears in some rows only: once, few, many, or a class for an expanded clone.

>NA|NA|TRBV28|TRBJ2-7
CASSDLLREQYF
TGTGCCAGCAGCGACCTTCTCAGGGAGCAGTACTTC
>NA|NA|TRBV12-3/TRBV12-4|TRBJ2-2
CASSLAGSNGELFF
TGTGCCAGCAGTTTGGCGGGGTCCAACGGGGAGCTGTTTTTT
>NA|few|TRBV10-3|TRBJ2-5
CAISEMRAPQETQYF
TGTGCCATCAGTGAGATGAGGGCCCCCCAAGAGACCCAGTACTTC
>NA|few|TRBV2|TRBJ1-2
CASSNQANYGYTF
TGTGCCAGCAGTAATCAAGCTAACTATGGCTACACCTTC
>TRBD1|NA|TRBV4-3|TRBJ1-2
CASSQGEGAIYGYTF
TGCGCCAGCAGCCAAGGGGAGGGGGCGATCTATGGCTACACCTTC
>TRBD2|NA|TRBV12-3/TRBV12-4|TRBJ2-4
CASSISGGVTSDKNIQYF
TGTGCCAGCAGTATAAGCGGGGGGGTAACTAGCGACAAAAACATTCAGTACTTC
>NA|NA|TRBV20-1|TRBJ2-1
CSARVLQGLNSYNEQFF
TGCAGTGCTAGAGTCTTACAGGGTCTTAACTCCTACAATGAGCAGTTCTTC
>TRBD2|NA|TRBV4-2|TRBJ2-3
CASSQEGLAGAAQGTDTQYF
TGTGCCAGCAGCCAAGAGGGTCTAGCGGGGGCCGCCCAGGGGACAGATACGCAGTATTTT
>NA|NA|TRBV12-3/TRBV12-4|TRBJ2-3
CTSTIDRVDTQYF
TGTACCAGCACTATAGATCGGGTCGATACGCAGTATTTT
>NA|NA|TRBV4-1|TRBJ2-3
CASSQFEPDTQYF
TGCGCCAGCAGCCAATTTGAGCCAGATACGCAGTATTTT
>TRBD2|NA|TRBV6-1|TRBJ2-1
CASSQARLAGTYNEQFF
TGTGCCAGCAGTCAAGCCCGATTAGCGGGGACCTACAATGAGCAGTTCTTC
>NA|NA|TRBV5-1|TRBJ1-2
CASSLALGRDGYTF
TGCGCCAGCAGCTTGGCGCTGGGCAGAGATGGCTACACCTTC
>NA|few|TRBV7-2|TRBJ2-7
CASSEPPVYEQYF
TGTGCCAGCAGCGAACCCCCCGTATACGAGCAGTACTTC
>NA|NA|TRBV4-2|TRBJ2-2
CASSRGGASGNTGELFF
TGTGCCAGCAGCCGGGGGGGGGCTAGCGGGAACACCGGGGAGCTGTTTTTT
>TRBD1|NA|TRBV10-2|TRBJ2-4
CASSDLDRGRSYF
TGCGCCAGCAGTGACCTCGACAGGGGCCGCTCGTACTTC
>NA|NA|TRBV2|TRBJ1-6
CASSDRESHNSPLHF
TGTGCCAGCAGTGACCGGGAAAGCCATAATTCACCCCTCCACTTT
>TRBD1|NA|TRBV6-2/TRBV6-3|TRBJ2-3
CASSPPIRDRHTDTQYF
TGTGCCAGCAGTCCGCCCATCCGGGACAGGCACACAGATACGCAGTATTTT
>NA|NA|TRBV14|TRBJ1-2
CASSQDPKIPDRNYGYTF
TGTGCCAGCAGCCAAGATCCCAAGATCCCAGACAGGAACTATGGCTACACCTTC
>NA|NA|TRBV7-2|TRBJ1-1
CASRNYRNTEAFF
TGTGCCAGCCGAAACTACAGGAACACTGAAGCTTTCTTT
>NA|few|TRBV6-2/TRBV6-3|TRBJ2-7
CASSDGAYEQYF
TGTGCCAGCAGCGACGGTGCCTACGAGCAGTACTTC
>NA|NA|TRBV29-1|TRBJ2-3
CSVEGALDSPSTDTQYF
TGCAGCGTTGAAGGGGCCTTAGACAGTCCCTCCACAGATACGCAGTATTTT
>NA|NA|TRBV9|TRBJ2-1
CASSQGANGETQFF
TGTGCCAGCAGCCAGGGCGCTAACGGAGAGACCCAGTTCTTC
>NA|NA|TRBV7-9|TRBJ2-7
CASSSSGGSAEPYEQYF
TGTGCCAGCAGCTCCTCAGGGGGGAGCGCAGAACCTTACGAGCAGTACTTC
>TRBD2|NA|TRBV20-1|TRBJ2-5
CSARAWTSGGEETQYF
TGCAGTGCTAGAGCATGGACTAGCGGGGGGGAAGAGACCCAGTACTTC
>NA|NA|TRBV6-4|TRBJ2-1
CASSDSMRRQGHDYNEQFF
TGTGCCAGCAGTGACTCGATGCGCCGTCAGGGACATGACTACAATGAGCAGTTCTTC